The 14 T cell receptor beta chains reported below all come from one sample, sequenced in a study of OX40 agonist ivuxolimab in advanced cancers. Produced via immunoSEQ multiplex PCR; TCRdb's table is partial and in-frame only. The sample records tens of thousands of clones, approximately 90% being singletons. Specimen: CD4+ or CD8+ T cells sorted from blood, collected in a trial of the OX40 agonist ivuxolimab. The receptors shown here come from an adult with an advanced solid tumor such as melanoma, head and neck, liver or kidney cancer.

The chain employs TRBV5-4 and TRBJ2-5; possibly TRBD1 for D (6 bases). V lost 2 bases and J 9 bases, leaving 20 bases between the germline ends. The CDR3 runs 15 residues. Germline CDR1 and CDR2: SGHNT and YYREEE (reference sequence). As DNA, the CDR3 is TGTGCCAGCAGCTTAGAGGGACACAGCCCGGAGGCCCAGTACTTC. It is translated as CASSLEGHSPEAQYF.

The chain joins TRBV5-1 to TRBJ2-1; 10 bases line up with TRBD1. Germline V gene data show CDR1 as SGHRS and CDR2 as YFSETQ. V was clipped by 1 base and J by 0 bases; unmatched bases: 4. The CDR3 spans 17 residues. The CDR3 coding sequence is TGCGCCAGCAGCTTGTGGACAGGGGGAACCTCCTACAATGAGCAGTTCTTC. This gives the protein CASSLWTGGTSYNEQFF.

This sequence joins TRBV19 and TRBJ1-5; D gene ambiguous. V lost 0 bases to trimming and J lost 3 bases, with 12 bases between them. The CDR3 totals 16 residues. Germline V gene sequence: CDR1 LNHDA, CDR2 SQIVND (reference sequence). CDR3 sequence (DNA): TGTGCCAGTAGTATAGACCCACTTAGTTTCAATCAGCCCCAGCATTTT. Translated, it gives CASSIDPLSFNQPQHF.

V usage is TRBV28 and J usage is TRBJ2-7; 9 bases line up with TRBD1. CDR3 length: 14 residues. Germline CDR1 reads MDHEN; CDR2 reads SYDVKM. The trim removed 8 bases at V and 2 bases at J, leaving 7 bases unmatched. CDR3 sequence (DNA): TGTGCCAGCGGGGAGACAGGGGGGCCCTACGAGCAGTACTTC. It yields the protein CASGETGGPYEQYF. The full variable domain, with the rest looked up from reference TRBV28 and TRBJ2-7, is DVKVTQSSRYLVKRTGEKVFLECVQDMDHENMFWYRQDPGLGLRLIYFSYDVKMKEKGDIPEGYSVSREKKERFSLILESASTNQTSMYLCASGETGGPYEQYFGPGTRLTVT.

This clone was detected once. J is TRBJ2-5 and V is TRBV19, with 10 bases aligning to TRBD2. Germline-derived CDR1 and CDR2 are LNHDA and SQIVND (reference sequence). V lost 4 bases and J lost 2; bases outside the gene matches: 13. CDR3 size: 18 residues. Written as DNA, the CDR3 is TGTGCCAGTAGTACATGGGAGGTTGGACTAGCGGATCAAGAGACCCAGTACTTC. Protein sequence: CASSTWEVGLADQETQYF.

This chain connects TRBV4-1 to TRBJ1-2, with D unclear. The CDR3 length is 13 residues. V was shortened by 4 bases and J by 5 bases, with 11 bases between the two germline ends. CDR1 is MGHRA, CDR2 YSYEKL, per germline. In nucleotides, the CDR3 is TGCGCCAGCAGCCTAGACGGATTTTATGGCTACACCTTC. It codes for CASSLDGFYGYTF.

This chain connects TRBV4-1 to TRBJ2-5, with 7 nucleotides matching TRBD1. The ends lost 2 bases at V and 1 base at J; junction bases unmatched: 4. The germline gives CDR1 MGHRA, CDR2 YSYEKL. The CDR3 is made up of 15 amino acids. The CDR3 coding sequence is TGCGCCAGCAGCCAACCTGGACAGGCCCAAGAGACCCAGTACTTC. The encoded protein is CASSQPGQAQETQYF.

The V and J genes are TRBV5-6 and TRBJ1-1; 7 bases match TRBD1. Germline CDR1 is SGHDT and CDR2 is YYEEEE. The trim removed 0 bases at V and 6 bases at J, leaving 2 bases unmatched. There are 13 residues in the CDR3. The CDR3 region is CASSLGQGSEAFF. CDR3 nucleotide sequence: TGTGCCAGCAGCTTGGGACAGGGATCTGAAGCTTTCTTT.

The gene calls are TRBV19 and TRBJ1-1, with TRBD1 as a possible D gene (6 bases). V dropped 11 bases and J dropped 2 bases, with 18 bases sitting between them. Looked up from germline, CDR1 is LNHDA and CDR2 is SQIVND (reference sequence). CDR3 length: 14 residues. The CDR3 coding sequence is TGTGCCTCCACCCCGGGGGCGGGTAACACTGAAGCTTTCTTT. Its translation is CASTPGAGNTEAFF.

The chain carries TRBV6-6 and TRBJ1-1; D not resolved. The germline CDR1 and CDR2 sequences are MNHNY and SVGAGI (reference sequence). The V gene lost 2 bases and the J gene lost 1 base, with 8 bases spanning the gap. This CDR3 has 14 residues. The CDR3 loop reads CASSYLRGNTEAFF. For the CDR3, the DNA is TGTGCCAGCAGTTACCTTCGAGGGAACACTGAAGCTTTCTTT.

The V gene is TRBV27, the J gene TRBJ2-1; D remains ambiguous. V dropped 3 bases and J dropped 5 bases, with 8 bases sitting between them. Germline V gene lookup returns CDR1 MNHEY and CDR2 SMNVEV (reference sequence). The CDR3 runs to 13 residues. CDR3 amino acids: CASSFGRDNEQFF. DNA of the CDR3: TGTGCCAGCAGTTTTGGCCGTGACAATGAGCAGTTCTTC.

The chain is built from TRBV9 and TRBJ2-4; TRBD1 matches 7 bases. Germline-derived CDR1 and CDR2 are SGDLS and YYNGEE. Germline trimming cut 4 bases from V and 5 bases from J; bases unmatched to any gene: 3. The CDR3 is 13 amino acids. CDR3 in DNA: TGTGCCAGCAGCCAGGGGACAGAAAACATTCAGTACTTC. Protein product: CASSQGTENIQYF.

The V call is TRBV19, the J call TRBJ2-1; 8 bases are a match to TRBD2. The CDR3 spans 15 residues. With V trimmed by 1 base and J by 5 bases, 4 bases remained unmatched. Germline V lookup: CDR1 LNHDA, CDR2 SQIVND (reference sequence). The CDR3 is CASSIGWGLDNEQFF. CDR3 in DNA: TGTGCCAGTAGTATAGGGTGGGGACTAGACAATGAGCAGTTCTTC.

The DNA of the CDR3 is TGTGCCAGCAGCGGGGACGCTAGCTCCTACAATGAGCAGTTCTTC. Amino acids: CASSGDASSYNEQFF. V gene TRBV6-4 combines with J gene TRBJ2-1, with D perhaps being TRBD1 or TRBD2 (5 bases each). The CDR3 is 15 residues long. V lost 6 bases, J lost 0 bases, and 12 bases lay in between. CDR1 is MRHNA, CDR2 SNTAGT, per germline.